This TCR beta chain stems from a study of cytomegalovirus exposure and HLA in healthy donors. Measured with immunoSEQ multiplex PCR; TCRdb has only the in-frame clones, and not every one. This sample has 150,000 to 200,000 clones, with 86% found just once. The CDR3 totals 15 residues. V was clipped by 6 bases and J by 4 bases, with 18 bases between them. Germline V gene lookup returns CDR1 MNHEY and CDR2 SVGAGI. The V gene is TRBV6-5, the J gene TRBJ1-2; a possible D gene is TRBD1 (5 bases). The sequence was collected from a man aged 18-30 years in good health and CMV-seropositive. The sample consisted of PBMCs. CDR3 protein: CASSPLGGMGYGYTF. The CDR3 coding sequence is TGTGCCAGCAGCCCCTTGGGGGGGATGGGCTATGGCTACACCTTC.